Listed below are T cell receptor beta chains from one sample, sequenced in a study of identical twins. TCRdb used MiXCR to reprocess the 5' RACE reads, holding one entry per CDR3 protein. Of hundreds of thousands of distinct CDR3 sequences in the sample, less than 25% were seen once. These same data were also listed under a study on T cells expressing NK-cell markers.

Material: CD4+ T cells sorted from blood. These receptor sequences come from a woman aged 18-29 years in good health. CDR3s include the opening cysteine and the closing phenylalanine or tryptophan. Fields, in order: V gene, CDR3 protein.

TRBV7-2 CASSLGGQGNEQYF
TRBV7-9 CASSETGPAEAFF
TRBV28 CASSYGRPGIHEQFF
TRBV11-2 CASSLEGSNTGELFF
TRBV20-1 CSASDRGTKQNEQFF
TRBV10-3 CAFSEKGTEAFF
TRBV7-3 CASSPTGQGLDTQYF
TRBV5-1 CASSSAGVLAGGRSSYNEQFF
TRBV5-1 CASSLVLPGRETQYF
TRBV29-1 CSATAAREPTYEQYF
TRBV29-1 CSVRGTTSTDTQYF
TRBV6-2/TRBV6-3 CASSGQAGGPHEQYF
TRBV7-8 CASSPRTSGGGTDTQYF
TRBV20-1 CSASSLGGPQHF
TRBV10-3 CAISESGTSGSYEQYF
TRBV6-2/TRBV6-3 CASSYPVWMNTEAFF
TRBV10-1 CASSDPGTSGYNEQFF
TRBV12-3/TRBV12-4 CASSPSSTNYGYTF
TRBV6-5 CASSYSRHEQFF
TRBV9 CASSPRTSSGNEQFF
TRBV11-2 CASSLLGQGLDIQYF
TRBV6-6 CASSHGQSYEQYF
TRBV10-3 CAISIYDSSDTQYF
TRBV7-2 CASSLWLSRSSYNEQFF
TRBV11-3 CASSPSTSGATGELFF
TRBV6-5 CASKDPADIQYF
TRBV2 CASSVRGAHGGTEAFF
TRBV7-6 CASSLAGGRGTEAFF
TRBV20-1 CSARINEQFF
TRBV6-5 CASSYSGPVSYGELFF
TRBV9 CASSAQTGTTEAFF
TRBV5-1 CASSQGTGDEQYF
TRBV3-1 CASSHRAGSPYNEQFF
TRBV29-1 CSVEGGTGYEKLFF
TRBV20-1 CSVPKQGQGGYTF
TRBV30 CAWIWYNEQFF
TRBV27 CASRRSLGGMVHEQFF
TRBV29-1 CSVDQGATQYF
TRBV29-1 CSVELAGDGGYTF
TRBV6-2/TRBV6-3 CASRRQGHLSYEQYF
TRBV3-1 CASSLWTSGTDEQFF
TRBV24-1 CATSGPYTQYF
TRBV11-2 CASSLVGSLYEQYF
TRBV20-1 CSASLREGSYEQYF
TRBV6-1 CASSQPGQGVNEKLFF
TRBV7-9 CASSPAASGGKEQYF
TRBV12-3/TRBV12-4 CASSLGVSGELFF
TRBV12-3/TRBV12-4 CASKHSGANVLTF
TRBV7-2 CASSSNRETQYF
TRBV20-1 CSAREGMIGTEAFF
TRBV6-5 CASSYGTSSYVDEQFF